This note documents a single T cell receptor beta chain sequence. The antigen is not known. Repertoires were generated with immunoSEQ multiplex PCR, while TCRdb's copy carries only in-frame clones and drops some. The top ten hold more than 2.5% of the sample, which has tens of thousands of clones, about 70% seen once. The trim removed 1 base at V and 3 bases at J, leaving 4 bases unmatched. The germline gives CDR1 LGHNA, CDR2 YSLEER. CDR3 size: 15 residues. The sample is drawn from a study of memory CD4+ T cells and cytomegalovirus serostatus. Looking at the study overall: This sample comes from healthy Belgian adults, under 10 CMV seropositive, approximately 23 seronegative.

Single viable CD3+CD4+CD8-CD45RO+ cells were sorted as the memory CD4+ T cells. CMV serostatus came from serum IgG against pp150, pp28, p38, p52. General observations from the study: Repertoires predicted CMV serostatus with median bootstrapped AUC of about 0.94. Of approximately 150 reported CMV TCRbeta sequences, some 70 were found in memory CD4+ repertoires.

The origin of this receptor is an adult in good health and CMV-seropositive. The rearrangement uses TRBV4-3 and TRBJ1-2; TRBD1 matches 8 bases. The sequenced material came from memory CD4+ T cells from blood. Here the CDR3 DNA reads TGCGCCAGCAGCCAAGGTACAGGGGGGCACTATGGCTACACCTTC. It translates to CASSQGTGGHYGYTF.